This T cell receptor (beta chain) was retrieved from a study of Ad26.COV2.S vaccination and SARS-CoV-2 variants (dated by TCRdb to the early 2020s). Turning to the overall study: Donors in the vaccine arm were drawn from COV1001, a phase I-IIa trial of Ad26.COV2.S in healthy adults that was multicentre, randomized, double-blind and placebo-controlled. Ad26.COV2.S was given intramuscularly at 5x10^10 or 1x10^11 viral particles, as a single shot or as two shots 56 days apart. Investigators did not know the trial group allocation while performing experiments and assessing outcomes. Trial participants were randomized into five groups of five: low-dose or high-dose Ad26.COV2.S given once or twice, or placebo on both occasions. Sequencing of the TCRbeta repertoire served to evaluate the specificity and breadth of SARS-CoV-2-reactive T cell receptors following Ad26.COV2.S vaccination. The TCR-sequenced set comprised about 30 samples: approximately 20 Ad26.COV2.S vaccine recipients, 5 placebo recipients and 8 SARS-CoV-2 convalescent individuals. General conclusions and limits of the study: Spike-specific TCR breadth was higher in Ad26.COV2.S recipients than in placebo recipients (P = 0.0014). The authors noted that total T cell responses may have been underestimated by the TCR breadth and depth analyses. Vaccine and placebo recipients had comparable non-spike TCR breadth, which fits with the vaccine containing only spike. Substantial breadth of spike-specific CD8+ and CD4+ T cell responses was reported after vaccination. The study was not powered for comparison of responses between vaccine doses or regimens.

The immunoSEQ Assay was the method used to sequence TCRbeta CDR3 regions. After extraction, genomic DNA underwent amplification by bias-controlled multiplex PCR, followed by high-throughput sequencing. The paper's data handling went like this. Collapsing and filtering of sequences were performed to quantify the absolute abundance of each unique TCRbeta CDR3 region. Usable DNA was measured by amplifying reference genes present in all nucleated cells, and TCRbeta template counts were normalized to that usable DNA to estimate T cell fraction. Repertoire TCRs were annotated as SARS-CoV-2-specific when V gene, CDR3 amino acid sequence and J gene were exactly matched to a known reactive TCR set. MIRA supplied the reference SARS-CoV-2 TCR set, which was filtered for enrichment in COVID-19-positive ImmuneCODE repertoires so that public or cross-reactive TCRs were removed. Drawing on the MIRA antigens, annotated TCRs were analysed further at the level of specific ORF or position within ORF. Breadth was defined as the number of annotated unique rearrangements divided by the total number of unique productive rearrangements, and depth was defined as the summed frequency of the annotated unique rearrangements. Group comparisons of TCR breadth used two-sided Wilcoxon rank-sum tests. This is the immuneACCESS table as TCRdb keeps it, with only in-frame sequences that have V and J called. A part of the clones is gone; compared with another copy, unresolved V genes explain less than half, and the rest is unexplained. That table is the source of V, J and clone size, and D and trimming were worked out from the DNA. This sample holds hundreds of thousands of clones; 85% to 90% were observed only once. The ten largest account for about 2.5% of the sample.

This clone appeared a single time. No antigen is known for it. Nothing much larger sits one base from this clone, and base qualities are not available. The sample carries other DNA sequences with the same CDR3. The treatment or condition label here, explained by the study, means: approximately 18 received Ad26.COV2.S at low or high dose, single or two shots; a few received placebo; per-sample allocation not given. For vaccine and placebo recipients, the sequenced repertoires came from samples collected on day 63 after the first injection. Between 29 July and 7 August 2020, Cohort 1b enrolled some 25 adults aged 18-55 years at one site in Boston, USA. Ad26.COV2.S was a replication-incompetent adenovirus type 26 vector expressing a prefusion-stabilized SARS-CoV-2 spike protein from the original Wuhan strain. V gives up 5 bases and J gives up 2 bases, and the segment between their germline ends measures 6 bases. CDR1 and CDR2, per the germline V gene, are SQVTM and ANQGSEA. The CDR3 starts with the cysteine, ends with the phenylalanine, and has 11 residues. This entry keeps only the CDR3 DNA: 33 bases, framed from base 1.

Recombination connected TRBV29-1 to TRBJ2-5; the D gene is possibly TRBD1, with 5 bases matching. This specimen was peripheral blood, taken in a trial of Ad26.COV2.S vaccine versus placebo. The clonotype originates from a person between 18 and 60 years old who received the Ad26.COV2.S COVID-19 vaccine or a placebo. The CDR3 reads CSVRQQETQYF. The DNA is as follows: TGCAGCGTTCGACAGCAAGAGACCCAGTACTTC.